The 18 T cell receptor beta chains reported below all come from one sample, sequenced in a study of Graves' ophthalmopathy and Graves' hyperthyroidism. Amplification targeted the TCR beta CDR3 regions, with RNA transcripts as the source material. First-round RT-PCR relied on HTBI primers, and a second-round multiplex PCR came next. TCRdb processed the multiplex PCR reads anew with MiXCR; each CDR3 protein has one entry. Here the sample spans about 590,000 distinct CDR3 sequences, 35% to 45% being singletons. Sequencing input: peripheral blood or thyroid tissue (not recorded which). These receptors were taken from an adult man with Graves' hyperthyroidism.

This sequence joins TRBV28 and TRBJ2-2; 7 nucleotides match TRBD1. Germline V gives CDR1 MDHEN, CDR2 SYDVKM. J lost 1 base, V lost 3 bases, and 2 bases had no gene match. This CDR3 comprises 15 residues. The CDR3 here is CASSFDRVNTGELFF. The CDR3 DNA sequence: TGTGCCAGCAGTTTCGACAGGGTGAACACCGGGGAGCTGTTTTTT.

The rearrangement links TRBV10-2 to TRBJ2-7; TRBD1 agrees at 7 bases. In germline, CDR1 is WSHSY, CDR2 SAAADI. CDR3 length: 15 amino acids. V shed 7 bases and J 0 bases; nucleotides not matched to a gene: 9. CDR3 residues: CASTLTGNPSYEQYF. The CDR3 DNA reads TGCGCCAGCACCCTGACAGGGAATCCCTCCTACGAGCAGTACTTC.

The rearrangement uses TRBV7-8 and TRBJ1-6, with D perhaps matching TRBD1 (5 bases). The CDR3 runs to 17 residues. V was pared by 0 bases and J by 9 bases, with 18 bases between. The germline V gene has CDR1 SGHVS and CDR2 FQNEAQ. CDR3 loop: CASSLAGLAGVGSPLHF. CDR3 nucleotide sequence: TGTGCCAGCAGCTTAGCGGGACTAGCGGGGGTCGGTTCACCCCTCCACTTT.

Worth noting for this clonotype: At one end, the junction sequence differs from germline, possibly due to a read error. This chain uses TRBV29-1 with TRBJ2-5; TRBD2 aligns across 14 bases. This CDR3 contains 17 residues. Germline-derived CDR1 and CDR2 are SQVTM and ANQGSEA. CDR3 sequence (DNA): TGTGCCAGCAGCTTGAAGACTAGCGGGGGGGCCCGGGAGACCCAGTACTTC. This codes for CASSLKTSGGARETQYF.

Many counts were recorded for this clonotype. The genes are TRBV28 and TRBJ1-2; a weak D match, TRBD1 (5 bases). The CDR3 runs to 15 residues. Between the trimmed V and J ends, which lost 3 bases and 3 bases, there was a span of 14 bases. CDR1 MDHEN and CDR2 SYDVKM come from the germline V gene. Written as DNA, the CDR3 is TGTGCCAGCAGTTTTTCCCCCCGGGACGACTATGGCTACACCTTC. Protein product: CASSFSPRDDYGYTF.

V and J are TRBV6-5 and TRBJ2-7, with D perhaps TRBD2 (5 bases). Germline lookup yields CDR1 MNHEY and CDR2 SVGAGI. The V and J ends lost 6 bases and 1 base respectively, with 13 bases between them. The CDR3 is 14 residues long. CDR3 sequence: CASSPAGKSYEQYF. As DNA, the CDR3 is TGTGCCAGCAGCCCAGCCGGGAAATCCTACGAGCAGTACTTC.

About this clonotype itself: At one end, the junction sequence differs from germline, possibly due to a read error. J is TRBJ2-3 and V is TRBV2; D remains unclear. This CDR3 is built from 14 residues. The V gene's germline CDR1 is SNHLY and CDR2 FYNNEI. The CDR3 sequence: CASSEGVGTDTQYF. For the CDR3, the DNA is TGTGCCAGCAGTGAAGGGGTGGGCACGGATACGCAGTATTTT.

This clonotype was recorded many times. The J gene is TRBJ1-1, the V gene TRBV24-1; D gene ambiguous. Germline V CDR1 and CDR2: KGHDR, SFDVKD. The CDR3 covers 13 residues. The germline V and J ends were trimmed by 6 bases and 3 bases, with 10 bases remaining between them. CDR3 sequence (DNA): TGTGCCACCAGTCGAGGCGTGGACACTGAAGCTTTCTTT. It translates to CATSRGVDTEAFF.

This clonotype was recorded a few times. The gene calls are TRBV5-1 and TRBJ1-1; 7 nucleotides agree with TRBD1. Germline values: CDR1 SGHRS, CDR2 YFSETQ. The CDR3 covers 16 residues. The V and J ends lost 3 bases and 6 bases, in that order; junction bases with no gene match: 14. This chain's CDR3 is CASSSWTGSGGAEAFF. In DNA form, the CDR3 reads TGCGCCAGCAGCTCCTGGACAGGAAGTGGTGGGGCTGAAGCTTTCTTT. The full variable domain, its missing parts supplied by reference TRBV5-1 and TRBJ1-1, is KAGVTQTPRYLIKTRGQQVTLSCSPISGHRSVSWYQQTPGQGLQFLFEYFSETQRNKGNFPGRFSGRQFSNSRSEMNVSTLELGDSALYLCASSSWTGSGGAEAFFGQGTRLTVV.

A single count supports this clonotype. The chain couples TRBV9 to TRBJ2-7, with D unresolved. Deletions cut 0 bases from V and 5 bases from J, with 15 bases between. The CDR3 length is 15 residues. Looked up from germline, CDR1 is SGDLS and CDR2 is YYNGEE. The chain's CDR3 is CASSVGPAWSHEQYF. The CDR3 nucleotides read TGTGCCAGCAGCGTAGGACCTGCCTGGTCCCACGAGCAGTACTTC.

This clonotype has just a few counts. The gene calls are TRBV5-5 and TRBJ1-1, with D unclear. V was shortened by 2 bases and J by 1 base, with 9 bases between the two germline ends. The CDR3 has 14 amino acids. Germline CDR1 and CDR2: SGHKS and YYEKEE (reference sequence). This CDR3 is CASSFGWANTEAFF. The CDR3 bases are TGTGCCAGCAGCTTTGGGTGGGCGAACACTGAAGCTTTCTTT.

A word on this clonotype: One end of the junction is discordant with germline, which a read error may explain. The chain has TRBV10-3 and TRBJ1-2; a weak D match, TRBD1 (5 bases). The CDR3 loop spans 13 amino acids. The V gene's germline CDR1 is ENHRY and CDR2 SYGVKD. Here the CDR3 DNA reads TGTGCCAGCAGTGATAGGCGGGGGTTTGGCTACACCTTC. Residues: CASSDRRGFGYTF.

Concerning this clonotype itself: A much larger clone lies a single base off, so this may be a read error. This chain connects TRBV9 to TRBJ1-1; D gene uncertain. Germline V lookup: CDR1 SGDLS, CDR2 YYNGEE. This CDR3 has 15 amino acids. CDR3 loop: CASGVGPLENTEAFF. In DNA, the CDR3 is TGTGCCAGCGGCGTAGGGCCTTTAGAGAACACTGAAGCTTTCTTT.

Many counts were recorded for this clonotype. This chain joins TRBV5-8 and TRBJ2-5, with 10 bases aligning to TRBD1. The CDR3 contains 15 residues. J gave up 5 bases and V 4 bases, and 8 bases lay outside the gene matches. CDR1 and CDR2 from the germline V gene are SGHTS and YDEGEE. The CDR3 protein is CASSTYGQGEETQYF. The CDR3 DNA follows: TGTGCCAGCAGCACCTATGGACAGGGGGAGGAGACCCAGTACTTC. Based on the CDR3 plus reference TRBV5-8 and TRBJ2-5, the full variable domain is EAGVTQSPTHLIKTRGQQATLRCSPISGHTSVYWYQQALGLGLQFLLWYDEGEERNRGNFPPRFSGRQFPNYSSELNVNALELEDSALYLCASSTYGQGEETQYFGPGTRLLVL.

CDR3 DNA sequence: TGTGCCACCAGTGATTTTGATGAGCAGTTCTTC. Protein sequence: CATSDFDEQFF. The chain has TRBV24-1 and TRBJ2-1; D uncertain. Germline assignment: CDR1 KGHDR and CDR2 SFDVKD. V was clipped by 1 base and J by 8 bases, with 2 bases between them. The CDR3 contains 11 residues.

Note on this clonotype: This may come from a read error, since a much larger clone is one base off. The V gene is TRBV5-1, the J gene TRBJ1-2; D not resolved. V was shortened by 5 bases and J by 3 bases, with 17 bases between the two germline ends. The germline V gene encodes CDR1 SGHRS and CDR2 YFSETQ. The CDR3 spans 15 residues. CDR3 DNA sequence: TGCGCCAGCAGTTTTGGGCAGGCGAAGGACTATGGCTACACCTTC. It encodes CASSFGQAKDYGYTF.

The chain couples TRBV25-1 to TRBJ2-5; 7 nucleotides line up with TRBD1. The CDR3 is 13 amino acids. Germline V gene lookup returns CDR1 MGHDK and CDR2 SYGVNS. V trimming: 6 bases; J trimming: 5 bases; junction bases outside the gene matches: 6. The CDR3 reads CASSKTGDETQYF. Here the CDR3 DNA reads TGTGCCAGCAGCAAAACAGGGGACGAGACCCAGTACTTC.

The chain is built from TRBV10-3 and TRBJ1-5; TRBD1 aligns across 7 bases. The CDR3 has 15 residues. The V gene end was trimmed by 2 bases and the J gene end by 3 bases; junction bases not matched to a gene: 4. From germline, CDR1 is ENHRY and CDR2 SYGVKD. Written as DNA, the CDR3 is TGTGCCATCAGTGAGGCAGGGGGTTACAATCAGCCCCAGCATTTT. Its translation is CAISEAGGYNQPQHF.